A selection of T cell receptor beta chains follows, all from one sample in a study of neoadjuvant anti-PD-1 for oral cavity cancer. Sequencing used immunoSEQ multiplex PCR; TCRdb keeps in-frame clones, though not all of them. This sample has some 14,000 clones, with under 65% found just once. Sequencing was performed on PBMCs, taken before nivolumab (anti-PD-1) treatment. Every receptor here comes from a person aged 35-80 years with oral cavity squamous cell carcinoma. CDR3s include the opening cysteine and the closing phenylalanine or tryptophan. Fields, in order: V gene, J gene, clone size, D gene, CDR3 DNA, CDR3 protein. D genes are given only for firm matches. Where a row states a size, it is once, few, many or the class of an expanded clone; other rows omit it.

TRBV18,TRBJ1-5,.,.,TGTGCCAGCTCACCAGGGGTCCAGGGGCAGCCCCAGCATTTT,CASSPGVQGQPQHF
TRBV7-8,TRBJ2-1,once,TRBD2,TGTGCCAGCAGCTCGGGACTAGCGGGAGGGGGTTCGGAGCAGTTCTTC,CASSSGLAGGGSEQFF
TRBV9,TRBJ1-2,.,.,TGTGCCAGCAGCAGGGGACACGGTGGCTACACCTTC,CASSRGHGGYTF
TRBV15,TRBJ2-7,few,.,TGTGCCACCAGCAGAGCCCGACCTGGTGGCGAGCAGTACTTC,CATSRARPGGEQYF
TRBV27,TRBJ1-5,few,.,TGTGCCAGCAGTGCCTCGACAGCTAATCAGCCCCAGCATTTT,CASSASTANQPQHF
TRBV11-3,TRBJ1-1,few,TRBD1,TGTGCCAGCAGCTTAACCGGGACAGGGGGGACTGAAGCTTTCTTT,CASSLTGTGGTEAFF
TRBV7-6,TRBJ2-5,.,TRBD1,TGTGCCAGCAGCTTGGGACAGGGGGAGACCCAGTACTTC,CASSLGQGETQYF
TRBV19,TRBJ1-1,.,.,TGTGCCAGTAGTTCACGGACAGAAGTGAACACTGAAGCTTTCTTT,CASSSRTEVNTEAFF
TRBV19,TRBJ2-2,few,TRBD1,TGTGCCAGTAGTAGGACAGGGGGCGAGGACACCGGGGAGCTGTTTTTT,CASSRTGGEDTGELFF
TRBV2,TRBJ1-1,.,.,TGTGCCAGCAAGCGGCCGAACACTGAAGCTTTCTTT,CASKRPNTEAFF
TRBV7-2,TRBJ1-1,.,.,TGTGCCAGCAGCTTACAGGCGGCGAATTCTGAAGCTTTCTTT,CASSLQAANSEAFF
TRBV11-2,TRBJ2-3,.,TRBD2,TGTGCCAGCAGCTCCCCCACTAGCGGACTAGATACGCAGTATTTT,CASSSPTSGLDTQYF
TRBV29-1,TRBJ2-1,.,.,TGCAGCGTTGAAGAGGTCACTTACAATGAGCAGTTCTTC,CSVEEVTYNEQFF
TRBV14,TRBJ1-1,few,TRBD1,TGTGCCAGCAGCCCGGACAGGGGTTGGACTGAAGCTTTCTTT,CASSPDRGWTEAFF
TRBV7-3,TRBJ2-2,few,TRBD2,TGTGCCAGCAGCTTAACCGGGAGGGTCGGGGAGCTGTTTTTT,CASSLTGRVGELFF
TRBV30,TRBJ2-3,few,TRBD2,TGTGCCTGGTCGACGGGACTAGCGGGAGGGCCGGCGGATACGCAGTATTTT,CAWSTGLAGGPADTQYF
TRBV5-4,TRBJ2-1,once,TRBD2,TGTGCCAGCAGCCCGGAGGTAGCGGGAGTGCAGTTCTTC,CASSPEVAGVQFF
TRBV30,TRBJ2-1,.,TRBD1,TGTGCCTGGAGTATTCAGGGGGCCCCCTACCAGTTCTTC,CAWSIQGAPYQFF
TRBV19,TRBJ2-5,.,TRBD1,TGTGCCAGTAGTACATCCGGGACAGGGTATTCTGAGACCCAGTACTTC,CASSTSGTGYSETQYF
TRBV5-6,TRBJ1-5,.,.,TGTGCCAGCAGCTTGGTCAATCAGCCCCAGCATTTT,CASSLVNQPQHF
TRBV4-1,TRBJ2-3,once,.,TGCGCCAGCAGCCTAGTCGGAACAGATACGCAGTATTTT,CASSLVGTDTQYF
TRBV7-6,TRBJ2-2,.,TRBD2,TGTGCCAGCAGCTCGCGGGGGGTGACCGGGGAGCTGTTTTTT,CASSSRGVTGELFF
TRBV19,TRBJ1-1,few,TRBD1,TGTGCCAGTAGCACCCCGGACAGGGGGTTTGCTGAAGCTTTCTTT,CASSTPDRGFAEAFF
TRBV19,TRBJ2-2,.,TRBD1,TGTGCCAGTAGGAGGCCGGGACAGGGGAACACCGGGGAGCTGTTTTTT,CASRRPGQGNTGELFF
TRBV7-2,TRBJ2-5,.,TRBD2,TGTGCCAGCGGCAAAATAGCGGGGGGGCAAGAGACCCAGTACTTC,CASGKIAGGQETQYF
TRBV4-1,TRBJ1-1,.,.,TGCGCCAGCAGCCAAGTTGCAGACAACACTGAAGCTTTCTTT,CASSQVADNTEAFF
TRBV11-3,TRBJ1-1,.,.,TGTGCCAGCAGCTTAAGTGGGGCAGAGAACACTGAAGCTTTCTTT,CASSLSGAENTEAFF
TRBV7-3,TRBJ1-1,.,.,TGTGCCAGCAGCCCCCTAGGAATTAGAATGAACACTGAAGCTTTCTTT,CASSPLGIRMNTEAFF
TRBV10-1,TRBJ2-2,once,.,TGCGCCAGCAGTGAGGAGGATGGAGGGATCACCGGGGAGCTGTTTTTT,CASSEEDGGITGELFF
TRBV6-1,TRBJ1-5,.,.,TGTGCCAGCAGTGAAGCGCTTCGGGCCCGTCGCAATCAGCCCCAGCATTTT,CASSEALRARRNQPQHF
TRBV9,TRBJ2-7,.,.,TGTGCCAGCAGCGTAGGGACTATGAGCTCCTACGAGCAGTACTTC,CASSVGTMSSYEQYF
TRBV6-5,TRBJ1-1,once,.,TGTGCCAGCAGTGAAAATTACGGCACTGAAGCTTTCTTT,CASSENYGTEAFF
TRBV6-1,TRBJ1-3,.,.,TGTGCCAGCAGTGGATGGGGGGGCGCAGACACCATATATTTT,CASSGWGGADTIYF
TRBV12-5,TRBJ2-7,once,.,TGTGCTAGTGGAGCCTCAGGGGACTACGAGCAGTACTTC,CASGASGDYEQYF
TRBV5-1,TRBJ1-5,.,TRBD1,TGCGCCAGCAGCTTGAGGGACAGAAATAGCAATCAGCCCCAGCATTTT,CASSLRDRNSNQPQHF
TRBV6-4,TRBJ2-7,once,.,TGTGCCAGCAGCTCTGGACTCCTCTACGAGCAGTACTTC,CASSSGLLYEQYF
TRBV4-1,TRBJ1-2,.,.,TGCGCCAGCAGCCAAGTTGGGGGGGACTATGGCTACACCTTC,CASSQVGGDYGYTF
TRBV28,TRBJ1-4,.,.,TGTGCCAGCAGTCCGGGGGGGCGCAGGGCTAATGAAAAACTGTTTTTT,CASSPGGRRANEKLFF
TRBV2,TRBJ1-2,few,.,TGTGCCAGCAGCGCGGGGCTCCGGCAAGGCTACACCTTC,CASSAGLRQGYTF
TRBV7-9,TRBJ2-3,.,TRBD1,TGTGCCAGCAGCTTAGGTGGCAGGGGGCGCGAAGATACGCAGTATTTT,CASSLGGRGREDTQYF
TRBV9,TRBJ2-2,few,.,TGTGCCAGCAGCGTAGGCCACGGACGGGCGCGCGGGATCAACACCGGGGAGCTGTTTTTT,CASSVGHGRARGINTGELFF
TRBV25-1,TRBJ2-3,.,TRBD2,TGTGCCAGCTTTCCCACTAGCGGGGGCCCCCAGTATTTT,CASFPTSGGPQYF
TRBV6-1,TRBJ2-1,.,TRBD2,TGTGCCACCCCTAGCGGCAATGAGCAGTTCTTC,CATPSGNEQFF
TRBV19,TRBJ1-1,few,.,TGTGCCAGTAGTTTCGGGGCGACTGAAGCTTTCTTT,CASSFGATEAFF
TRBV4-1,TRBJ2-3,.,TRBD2,TGCGCCAGCAGCCATCGTTCCGCGGGAGGGCGGTCAGATACGCAGTATTTT,CASSHRSAGGRSDTQYF
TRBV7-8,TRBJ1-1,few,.,TGTGCCAGCAGCCGGGGGAACACTGAAGCTTTCTTT,CASSRGNTEAFF
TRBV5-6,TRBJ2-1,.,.,TGTGCCAGCAGCCCCCCGGGCATCAATGAGCAGTTCTTC,CASSPPGINEQFF
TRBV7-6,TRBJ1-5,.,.,TGTGCCAGCAGCTTATCCCCGCCACGGGCAGGGACGAGCAATCAGCCCCAGCATTTT,CASSLSPPRAGTSNQPQHF
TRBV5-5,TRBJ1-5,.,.,TGTGCCAGCAGCTTGTACAAAACTAGCAATCAGCCCCAGCATTTT,CASSLYKTSNQPQHF
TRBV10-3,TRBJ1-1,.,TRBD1,TGTGCCATCAGTGGAAACCGGGGACAGACTCTGAACACTGAAGCTTTCTTT,CAISGNRGQTLNTEAFF
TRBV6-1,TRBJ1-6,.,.,TGTGCCAGCAGGGCCCTCTCACAGGGAAATTCACCCCTCCACTTT,CASRALSQGNSPLHF
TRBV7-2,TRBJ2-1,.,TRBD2,TGTGCCAGCAGCAGCAACGGGGGGACCTTCTACAATGAGCAGTTCTTC,CASSSNGGTFYNEQFF
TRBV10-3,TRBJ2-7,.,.,TGTGCCATCAGTGACAGGGAGTCCTACGAGCAGTACTTC,CAISDRESYEQYF
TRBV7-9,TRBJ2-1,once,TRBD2,TGTGCCAGCAGCCCAATTAGCGGGGGGGCCTGGAATGAGCAGTTCTTC,CASSPISGGAWNEQFF
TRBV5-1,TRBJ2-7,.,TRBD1,TGCGCCAGCAGCACCGGGACAGGGATCGACGAGCAGTACTTC,CASSTGTGIDEQYF
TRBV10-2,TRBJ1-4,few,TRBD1,TGCGCCAGCAGTGAGACAGGGGGATATGAAAAACTGTTTTTT,CASSETGGYEKLFF
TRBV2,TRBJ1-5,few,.,TGTGCCAGCAGTGTGGGCAGGGGCAATCAGCCCCAGCATTTT,CASSVGRGNQPQHF
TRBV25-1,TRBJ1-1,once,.,TGTGCCAGCAGTGAATCGAGGGGGTGGTCTTCTGAAGCTTTCTTT,CASSESRGWSSEAFF
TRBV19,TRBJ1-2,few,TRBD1,TGTGCCACCGTCAAGACAGGGGGCAGGGGCTACACCTTC,CATVKTGGRGYTF
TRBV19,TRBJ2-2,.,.,TGTGCCAGTAGTTTCGGCCTAAACACCGGGGAGCTGTTTTTT,CASSFGLNTGELFF